Below are 15 T cell receptor beta chains sequenced from a single sample in a study of shared clonotypes between healthy human individuals. Produced via immunoSEQ multiplex PCR; TCRdb's table is partial and in-frame only. The sample yields about 2 million clones, 85% to 95% seen once. What was sequenced was naive CD4+ T cells sorted from blood. Subset indicated: CD45RA+ positively selected. These receptors originate from a man between 18 and 29 years old in good health.

This chain connects TRBV18 to TRBJ1-2; D might be TRBD1 (5 bases). V was cut by 6 bases and J by 2 bases, with 16 bases left in between. The CDR3 extends over 15 amino acids. From germline, CDR1 is KGHSH and CDR2 LQKENI. The chain's CDR3 is CASSPSGGNNYGYTF. Here the CDR3 DNA reads TGTGCCAGCTCGCCCTCCGGGGGGAACAACTATGGCTACACCTTC.

The V and J genes are TRBV19 and TRBJ2-4, with unresolved D. CDR1 is LNHDA, CDR2 SQIVND, per germline (reference sequence). V was shortened by 5 bases and J by 0 bases, with 14 bases between the two germline ends. The CDR3 loop spans 16 amino acids. CDR3 region: CASSLRTVQAKNIQYF. CDR3 bases: TGTGCCAGTAGTCTTAGGACGGTCCAAGCCAAAAACATTCAGTACTTC.

The V gene is TRBV5-8, the J gene TRBJ1-6, with D maybe TRBD1 (5 bases). Trimming removed 1 base at V and 7 bases at J, with 12 bases between. CDR3 size: 15 residues. Germline V gene lookup returns CDR1 SGHTS and CDR2 YDEGEE. This CDR3 is CASSLPGTSNSPLHF. In nucleotides, the CDR3 is TGTGCCAGCAGCTTGCCGGGGACGTCCAATTCACCCCTCCACTTT.

This clone was detected only once. The chain couples TRBV5-4 to TRBJ1-1; D gene uncertain. The CDR3 is 13 amino acids. The germline gives CDR1 SGHNT, CDR2 YYREEE (reference sequence). CDR3 amino acids: CTIGGNMNTEAFF. DNA of the CDR3: TGTACCATCGGCGGTAACATGAACACTGAAGCTTTCTTT.

This clone showed up just a few times. This same CDR3 is encoded by further DNA sequences in the sample. The chain joins TRBV18 to TRBJ2-5; D ambiguous. CDR1 is KGHSH, CDR2 LQKENI, per germline. Trimming pared 5 bases from V and 1 base from J, leaving 2 bases between. CDR3 size: 11 residues. DNA of the CDR3: TGTGCCAGCTCAAGCCAAGAGACCCAGTACTTC. Protein product: CASSSQETQYF.

This clone was found once. The rearrangement joins TRBV15 to TRBJ1-2, with D perhaps matching TRBD1 (6 bases). The CDR3 has 14 amino acids. Germline assignment: CDR1 LNHNV and CDR2 YYDKDF (reference sequence). Trimming removed 2 bases at V and 3 bases at J, with 10 bases between. CDR3 region: CATSRQGIDYGYTF. CDR3 DNA: TGTGCCACCAGCAGACAGGGGATTGACTATGGCTACACCTTC. Full variable domain (rest looked up from reference TRBV15 and TRBJ1-2): DAMVIQNPRYQVTQFGKPVTLSCSQTLNHNVMYWYQQKSSQAPKLLFHYYDKDFNNEADTPDNFQSRRPNTSFCFLDIRSPGLGDTAMYLCATSRQGIDYGYTFGSGTRLTVV.

For this clone: Other DNA sequences in the sample encode the same CDR3. The chain carries TRBV18 and TRBJ1-1; maybe TRBD1 (6 bases). Per germline, CDR1 KGHSH and CDR2 LQKENI. V was cut by 3 bases and J by 5 bases, with 13 bases left in between. The CDR3 sequence is 14 residues long. In nucleotides, the CDR3 is TGTGCCAGCTCACCGTTACAGGGAGGAACTGAAGCTTTCTTT. It is translated as CASSPLQGGTEAFF.

The chain employs TRBV28 and TRBJ2-1; D may match TRBD1 or TRBD2 (6 bases each). Germline loops: CDR1 MDHEN, CDR2 SYDVKM. This CDR3 has 17 amino acids. V dropped 6 bases and J dropped 4 bases, with 22 bases sitting between them. The CDR3 spells CASRRGEPIRQYNEQFF. For the CDR3, the DNA is TGTGCCAGCAGGAGGGGGGAACCCATACGGCAATACAATGAGCAGTTCTTC. Looking up the rest from reference TRBV28 and TRBJ2-1 gives the full variable domain: DVKVTQSSRYLVKRTGEKVFLECVQDMDHENMFWYRQDPGLGLRLIYFSYDVKMKEKGDIPEGYSVSREKKERFSLILESASTNQTSMYLCASRRGEPIRQYNEQFFGPGTRLTVL.

This chain uses TRBV11-2 with TRBJ2-7, with D perhaps TRBD1 (5 bases). The germline CDR1 and CDR2 sequences are SGHAT and FQNNGV. The CDR3 sequence is 16 residues long. Trimming shortened V by 5 bases and J by 0 bases, and 17 bases separated the two germline ends. CDR3 amino acids: CASSRDSGPSSYEQYF. The CDR3, as DNA: TGTGCCAGCAGCAGAGACTCAGGGCCAAGCTCCTACGAGCAGTACTTC.

The chain has TRBV5-1 and TRBJ2-2, with TRBD2 as a possible D gene (5 bases). Germline CDR1 is SGHRS and CDR2 is YFSETQ. With 4 bases removed from V and 1 base from J, the gap between germline ends came to 14 bases. There are 16 residues in the CDR3. Written as DNA, the CDR3 is TGCGCCAGCAGCCCATTGGGTCGGGGGAACACCGGGGAGCTGTTTTTT. Its protein is CASSPLGRGNTGELFF.

This chain joins TRBV7-8 and TRBJ1-2; TRBD1 matches at 9 bases. The CDR3 length is 17 residues. V trimming: 1 base; J trimming: 1 base; junction bases outside the gene matches: 7. CDR1 is SGHVS and CDR2 is FQNEAQ in the germline V gene. CDR3 DNA: TGTGCCAGCAGCTTAGTCGGGGACAGGGTTATTAACTATGGCTACACCTTC. It yields the protein CASSLVGDRVINYGYTF.

The gene calls are TRBV5-1 and TRBJ2-5, with 11 bases aligning to TRBD2. CDR1 and CDR2 (germline): SGHRS, YFSETQ. There are 16 residues in the CDR3. V lost 4 bases to trimming and J lost 2 bases; unmatched junction nucleotides: 7. CDR3 sequence: CASSPALAGGQETQYF. CDR3 bases: TGCGCCAGCAGCCCCGCTTTAGCGGGAGGGCAAGAGACCCAGTACTTC.

As regards this clone: This specimen includes other DNA sequences encoding the same CDR3. The chain employs TRBV9 and TRBJ2-1; 13 nucleotides match TRBD2. The V and J ends lost 2 bases and 7 bases, in that order; junction bases with no gene match: 6. Germline CDR1 SGDLS, CDR2 YYNGEE. The CDR3 extends over 16 amino acids. CDR3 sequence: CASSVAGLAGINEQFF. The CDR3 bases are TGTGCCAGCAGCGTTGCGGGACTAGCGGGGATTAATGAGCAGTTCTTC.

The genes are TRBV25-1 and TRBJ1-1; perhaps TRBD1 as D (5 bases). Germline lookup yields CDR1 MGHDK and CDR2 SYGVNS. This CDR3 region has 14 residues. V lost 7 bases and J 1 base, leaving 13 bases between the germline ends. For the CDR3, the DNA is TGTGCCAGCAAATCAGGGCAGCAGAACACTGAAGCTTTCTTT. It is translated as CASKSGQQNTEAFF.

CDR3 nucleotide sequence: TGTGCCAGCTCACCACCGAGGGGTTCCTCTGGAAACACCATATATTTT. Its translation: CASSPPRGSSGNTIYF. The chain has TRBV18 and TRBJ1-3, with a possible D match to TRBD1 (5 bases). The V gene's germline CDR1 is KGHSH and CDR2 LQKENI. V lost 0 bases and J 0 bases, leaving 9 bases between the germline ends. The CDR3 runs to 16 residues.